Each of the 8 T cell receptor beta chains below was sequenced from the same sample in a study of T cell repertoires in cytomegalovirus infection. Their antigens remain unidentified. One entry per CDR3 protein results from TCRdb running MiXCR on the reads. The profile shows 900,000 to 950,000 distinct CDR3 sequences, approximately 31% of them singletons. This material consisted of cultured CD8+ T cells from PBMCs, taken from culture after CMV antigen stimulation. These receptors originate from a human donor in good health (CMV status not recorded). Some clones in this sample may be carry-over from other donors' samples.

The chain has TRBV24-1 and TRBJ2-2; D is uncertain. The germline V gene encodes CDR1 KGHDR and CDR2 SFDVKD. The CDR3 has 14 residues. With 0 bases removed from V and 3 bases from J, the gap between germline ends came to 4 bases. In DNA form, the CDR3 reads TGTGCCACCAGTGATTTGACAGACACCGGGGAGCTGTTTTTT. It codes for CATSDLTDTGELFF.

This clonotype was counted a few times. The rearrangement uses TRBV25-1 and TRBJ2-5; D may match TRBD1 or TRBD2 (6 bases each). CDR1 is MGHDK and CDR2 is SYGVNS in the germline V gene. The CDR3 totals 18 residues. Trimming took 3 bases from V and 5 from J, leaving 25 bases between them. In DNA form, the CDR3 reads TGTGCCAGCAGTGATCATCTCTCCCGGGACCGAGGGGGGGAGACCCAGTACTTC. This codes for CASSDHLSRDRGGETQYF. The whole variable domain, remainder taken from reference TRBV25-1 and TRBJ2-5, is EADIYQTPRYLVIGTGKKITLECSQTMGHDKMYWYQQDPGMELHLIHYSYGVNSTEKGDLSSESTVSRIRTEHFPLTLESARPSHTSQYLCASSDHLSRDRGGETQYFGPGTRLLVL.

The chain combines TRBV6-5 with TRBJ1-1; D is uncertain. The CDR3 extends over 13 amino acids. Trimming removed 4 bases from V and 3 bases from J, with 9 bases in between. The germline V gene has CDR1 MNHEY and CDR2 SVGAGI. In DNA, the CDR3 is TGTGCCAGCAGTTGGGGTCCGGACACTGAAGCTTTCTTT. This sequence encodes CASSWGPDTEAFF.

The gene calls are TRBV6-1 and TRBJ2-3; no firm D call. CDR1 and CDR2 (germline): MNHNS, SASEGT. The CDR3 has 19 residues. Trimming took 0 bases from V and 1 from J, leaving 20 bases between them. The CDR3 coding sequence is TGTGCCAGCAGTGAAGCGGGGTTGTTTTGGAGATCCGGCACAGATACGCAGTATTTT. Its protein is CASSEAGLFWRSGTDTQYF.

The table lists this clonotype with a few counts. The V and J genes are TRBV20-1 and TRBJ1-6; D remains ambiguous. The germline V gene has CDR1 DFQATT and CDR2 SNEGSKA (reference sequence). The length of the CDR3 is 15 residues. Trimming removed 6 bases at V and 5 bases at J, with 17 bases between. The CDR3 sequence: CSAPETTANNSPLHF. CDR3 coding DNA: TGCAGTGCCCCAGAGACAACGGCAAATAATTCACCCCTCCACTTT.

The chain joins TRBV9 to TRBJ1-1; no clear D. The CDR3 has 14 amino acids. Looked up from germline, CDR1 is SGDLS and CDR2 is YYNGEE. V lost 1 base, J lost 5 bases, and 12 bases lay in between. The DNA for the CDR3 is TGTGCCAGCAGCGTAAGAGGATCCGGTACTGAAGCTTTCTTT. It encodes CASSVRGSGTEAFF.

The CDR3 here is CASSQTSLNTGELFF. The CDR3 bases are TGCGCCAGCAGCCAAACTAGTTTGAACACCGGGGAGCTGTTTTTT. The chain couples TRBV4-1 to TRBJ2-2; a weak D match, TRBD2 (5 bases). Germline assignment: CDR1 MGHRA and CDR2 YSYEKL. V lost 2 bases and J lost 1, with 8 bases in between. The CDR3 is 15 amino acids.

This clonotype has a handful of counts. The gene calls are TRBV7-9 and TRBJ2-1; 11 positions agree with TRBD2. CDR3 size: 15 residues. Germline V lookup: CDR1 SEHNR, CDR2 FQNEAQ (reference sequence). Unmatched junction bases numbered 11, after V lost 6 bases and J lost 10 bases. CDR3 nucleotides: TGTGCCAGCAGTGACTCTAGCGGGGGGCGGTCCGAGCAGTTCTTC. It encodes CASSDSSGGRSEQFF.